This TCR beta chain originates from a study of blood T cell repertoires in COVID-19. Study as a whole: Sources were T cells, B-cell-depleted T cells, or PBMCs; the material itself was cDNA or gDNA.

As processed by the authors: Reference gene primers were amplified, and this amplification served to estimate nucleated cell counts. Here immunoSEQ multiplex PCR was the method, and the copy in TCRdb shows in-frame clones only, minus some. D and trimming come from the DNA, and the V and J calls and clone size come from that table. The data show 170,000 or so clones, with 75% to 80% seen just once and around 24% held by the top ten. V was clipped by 1 base and J by 4 bases, with 11 bases between them. The CDR3 has 15 amino acids. Germline-derived CDR1 and CDR2 are SGHDN and FVKESK. Sequencing used peripheral blood. The chain joins TRBV14 to TRBJ2-1, with a tentative D call TRBD1 (6 bases). The sequence came from a woman aged 70-85 years with acute or convalescent COVID-19. CDR3 loop: CASSQAGQIYNEQFF. CDR3 coding DNA: TGTGCCAGCAGCCAAGCGGGACAAATATACAATGAGCAGTTCTTC.